The T cell receptor beta chain described here comes from a study of T cell responses to AZD1222 COVID-19 vaccine. Clones were read by immunoSEQ multiplex PCR, and TCRdb kept only the in-frame ones, dropping some. The sample yields under 200,000 clones, approximately 87% seen once. Study findings and constraints: Nearly half of the spike-specific TCRs reportedly recognize variant regions that carry no mutations.

For this clone: Its antigen is still unknown.

V was clipped by 4 bases and J by 7 bases, with 16 bases between them. CDR1 MGHRA and CDR2 YSYEKL come from the germline V gene. There are 14 residues in the CDR3. The material sequenced was peripheral blood, taken 28 days after the second AZD1222 dose. The chain recombines TRBV4-1 with TRBJ1-1; D is unclear. The receptor was isolated from an adult who received the AZD1222 COVID-19 vaccine. The CDR3 DNA reads TGCGCCAGCAGCCCCCGGGTCGATATCATTGAAGCTTTCTTT. This gives the protein CASSPRVDIIEAFF.